This T cell receptor beta chain was obtained from a study of T cell responses to AZD1222 COVID-19 vaccine. Broader study findings: Distributed over spike, vaccine-associated CD4 TCRs predominated at 160-218 and 743-854.

Looked up from germline, CDR1 is LNHNV and CDR2 is YYDKDF (reference sequence). V was pared by 2 bases and J by 2 bases, with 8 bases of the junction left unmatched. This CDR3 is built from 17 residues. Regarding this clone: The antigen is unknown.

Here immunoSEQ multiplex PCR was the method, and the copy in TCRdb shows in-frame clones only, minus some. The sample contains over 100,000 clones, roughly nine tenths of which appear only once. This sample comprised peripheral blood, obtained 28 days after the second AZD1222 dose. The chain links TRBV15 to TRBJ2-1; 8 bases line up with TRBD2. The clonotype originates from an adult who received the AZD1222 COVID-19 vaccine. CDR3 sequence: CATSRSREGTPYNEQFF. DNA of the CDR3: TGTGCCACCAGCAGATCTCGGGAGGGGACTCCCTACAATGAGCAGTTCTTC.